These 30 T cell receptor beta chains were all obtained from the same sample, sequenced in a study of T-cell memory formation after mild COVID-19. Each CDR3 protein gets one entry after TCRdb re-called the 5' RACE reads with MiXCR. The profile shows roughly 380,000 distinct CDR3 sequences, around 27% of them singletons. Specimen: PBMCs or a T cell subset sorted from them (not recorded which). These receptors all stem from an adult woman who had mild COVID-19 (a few samples of this study predate the infection). Cell type and time point are not known.

V gene TRBV7-8 combines with J gene TRBJ2-7; D gene unclear. In germline, CDR1 is SGHVS, CDR2 FQNEAQ. CDR3 length: 14 residues. Between the trimmed V and J ends, which lost 2 bases and 0 bases, there was a span of 8 bases. This CDR3 is CASSLFRSSYEQYF. The DNA of the CDR3 is TGTGCCAGCAGCTTATTCCGGAGCTCCTACGAGCAGTACTTC. Full variable domain (missing parts from reference TRBV7-8 and TRBJ2-7): GAGVSQSPRYKVAKRGQDVALRCDPISGHVSLFWYQQALGQGPEFLTYFQNEAQLDKSGLPSDRFFAERPEGSVSTLKIQRTQQEDSAVYLCASSLFRSSYEQYFGPGTRLTVT.

This clonotype was seen a handful of times. The chain is built from TRBV11-2 and TRBJ1-4; D is undetermined. There are 15 residues in the CDR3. Germline CDR1 is SGHAT and CDR2 is FQNNGV. V dropped 0 bases and J dropped 2 bases, with 7 bases sitting between them. CDR3 nucleotide sequence: TGTGCCAGCAGCTTAGATAGTTCGACTAATGAAAAACTGTTTTTT. The encoded protein is CASSLDSSTNEKLFF.

The gene calls are TRBV9 and TRBJ1-1; D remains unclear. The CDR3 totals 14 residues. Trimming removed 0 bases from V and 1 base from J, with 7 bases in between. Germline CDR1 reads SGDLS; CDR2 reads YYNGEE. CDR3 residues: CASSVVTRNTEAFF. The CDR3 DNA sequence: TGTGCCAGCAGCGTAGTTACCAGGAACACTGAAGCTTTCTTT.

This clonotype has a handful of counts. This CDR3 is CASSLGPTGETQYF. The CDR3 nucleotides are TGTGCCAGCAGCTTGGGCCCGACGGGGGAGACCCAGTACTTC. V and J are TRBV5-6 and TRBJ2-5; a possible D gene is TRBD2 (5 bases). This CDR3 region has 14 residues. Germline V gives CDR1 SGHDT, CDR2 YYEEEE. Trimming pared 0 bases from V and 5 bases from J, leaving 11 bases between.

This chain links TRBV28 with TRBJ1-2, with 8 bases fitting TRBD1. The V and J ends lost 2 bases and 6 bases, in that order; junction bases with no gene match: 14. This CDR3 comprises 17 residues. Germline lookup yields CDR1 MDHEN and CDR2 SYDVKM. As DNA, the CDR3 is TGTGCCAGCAGTTTAACAGGGGGGCGCGGGTTTGCGGATGGCTACACCTTC. Its translation is CASSLTGGRGFADGYTF.

This clonotype has more than one count but fewer than ten. The chain uses TRBV30 and TRBJ2-4, with a possible D match to TRBD1 (6 bases). The germline V gene encodes CDR1 GTSNPN and CDR2 SVGIG (reference sequence). The CDR3 runs to 17 residues. V was clipped by 3 bases and J by 1 base, with 19 bases between them. The CDR3 coding sequence is TGTGCCTGGAGAACATATCCCGACACAGGGGCCAAAAACATTCAGTACTTC. The encoded protein is CAWRTYPDTGAKNIQYF.

This chain links TRBV7-2 with TRBJ1-5; D ambiguous. The V end was cut by 5 bases, the J end by 0 bases, with 5 bases between. Germline V lookup: CDR1 SGHTA, CDR2 FQGNSA. The CDR3 runs 13 residues. The CDR3 nucleotides are TGTGCCAGCAGCGCGAGTAGCAATCAGCCCCAGCATTTT. Its translation is CASSASSNQPQHF.

The chain employs TRBV5-4 and TRBJ2-5; TRBD1 matches 9 bases. This CDR3 is built from 13 residues. CDR1 is SGHNT and CDR2 is YYREEE in the germline V gene (reference sequence). The V gene end was trimmed by 7 bases and the J gene end by 6 bases; junction bases not matched to a gene: 7. CDR3 DNA sequence: TGTGCCAGCCTCCGACAGGGGGAGAAGACCCAGTACTTC. Its translation: CASLRQGEKTQYF.

V gene TRBV7-8 combines with J gene TRBJ2-3, with TRBD2 matching over 9 bases. Germline V lookup: CDR1 SGHVS, CDR2 FQNEAQ. J lost 3 bases, V lost 5 bases, and 6 bases had no gene match. CDR3 length equals 15 residues. The CDR3 spells CASSPWRGGTDTQYF. The CDR3 region has the DNA TGTGCCAGCAGCCCCTGGCGGGGGGGAACAGATACGCAGTATTTT.

V is TRBV12-3 or TRBV12-4 and J is TRBJ1-3, with a tentative D call TRBD1 (6 bases). The CDR3 consists of 15 residues. Trimming left V 4 bases short and J 4 bases short, with 14 bases between. In DNA, the CDR3 is TGTGCCAGCAGTTATCGGGGGACATCGGGAAACACCATATATTTT. Protein: CASSYRGTSGNTIYF.

J is TRBJ2-1 and V is TRBV7-8; D not certain. The V end lost 1 base, the J end lost 6 bases, and 13 bases lay between the germline ends. This CDR3 comprises 15 residues. In germline, CDR1 is SGHVS, CDR2 FQNEAQ. The CDR3 region has the DNA TGTGCCAGCAGCTTAGACAGCCTTATGGGCAATGAGCAGTTCTTC. This encodes CASSLDSLMGNEQFF.

This clonotype has only a few counts. This chain connects TRBV14 to TRBJ2-2; TRBD2 might be the D (6 bases). CDR1 and CDR2 from the germline V gene are SGHDN and FVKESK. The CDR3 is made up of 16 amino acids. Trimming removed 4 bases from V and 1 base from J, with 13 bases in between. The CDR3 is CASSPTGTQNTGELFF. In DNA form, the CDR3 reads TGTGCCAGCAGCCCCACCGGGACTCAGAACACCGGGGAGCTGTTTTTT.

This clonotype was picked up one time. DNA of the CDR3: TGTGCCAGCAGACCGGGACTCTTCTACGAGCAGTACTTC. Amino acid sequence: CASRPGLFYEQYF. This sequence joins TRBV7-9 and TRBJ2-7, with a tentative D call TRBD2 (6 bases). V lost 6 bases to trimming and J lost 3 bases, with 12 bases between them. This CDR3 contains 13 residues. The germline V gene has CDR1 SEHNR and CDR2 FQNEAQ (reference sequence).

This clonotype was counted between two and nine times. The rearrangement joins TRBV27 to TRBJ2-7, with TRBD1 as a possible D gene (6 bases). The CDR3 is 17 amino acids. V was clipped by 5 bases and J by 0 bases, with 20 bases between them. Per germline, CDR1 MNHEY and CDR2 SMNVEV (reference sequence). The chain's CDR3 is CASSHYPRGPSSYEQYF. CDR3 nucleotide sequence: TGTGCCAGCAGTCACTACCCCAGGGGACCGAGCTCCTACGAGCAGTACTTC.

The J gene is TRBJ2-3, the V gene TRBV28, with 10 bases aligning to TRBD1. Unmatched junction bases numbered 11, after V lost 6 bases and J lost 2 bases. Per germline, CDR1 MDHEN and CDR2 SYDVKM. This CDR3 spans 17 amino acids. CDR3 loop: CASSDPSGQGTTDTQYF. In DNA, the CDR3 is TGTGCCAGCAGCGACCCATCGGGACAGGGGACCACAGATACGCAGTATTTT.

This clonotype has more than one count but fewer than ten. V is TRBV6-2 or TRBV6-3 and J is TRBJ2-1; the D gene is possibly TRBD2 (5 bases). The V and J ends lost 0 bases and 4 bases respectively, with 13 bases between them. Germline values: CDR1 MNHEY, CDR2 SVGEGT. The CDR3 has 16 amino acids. For the CDR3, the DNA is TGTGCCAGCAGTTACTCGAGGCTTAGCGATTACAATGAGCAGTTCTTC. Amino acid sequence: CASSYSRLSDYNEQFF.

V and J are TRBV5-4 and TRBJ2-2; 8 bases fit TRBD2. The CDR3 runs 16 residues. CDR1 SGHNT and CDR2 YYREEE come from the germline V gene (reference sequence). V dropped 2 bases and J dropped 4; count of bases not matched to a gene: 7. The CDR3 is CASSFTGGPGTGELFF. Written as DNA, the CDR3 is TGTGCCAGCAGCTTTACGGGAGGGCCGGGCACCGGGGAGCTGTTTTTT.

In its sample, this clonotype was seen a few times. V gene TRBV4-1 combines with J gene TRBJ2-1, with 9 bases identical to TRBD2. The CDR3 is 16 amino acids. V gave up 0 bases and J gave up 9 bases; unmatched junction bases: 9. Germline V gene data show CDR1 as MGHRA and CDR2 as YSYEKL. Here the CDR3 DNA reads TGCGCCAGCAGCCAAGAGGGACTAGCCAACAGGGGTGAGCAGTTCTTC. Amino acid sequence: CASSQEGLANRGEQFF.

This chain joins TRBV12-3 or TRBV12-4 and TRBJ2-7; no reliable D call. V was clipped by 6 bases and J by 4 bases, with 10 bases between them. CDR3 length: 12 residues. CDR3 in DNA: TGTGCCAGCAGCATCAGAAGGTACGAGCAGTACTTC. Amino acid sequence: CASSIRRYEQYF.

This clonotype turned up a few times. The rearrangement uses TRBV6-4 and TRBJ2-1; 10 positions agree with TRBD2. V lost 0 bases and J lost 4; bases outside the gene matches: 0. The germline V gene has CDR1 MRHNA and CDR2 SNTAGT. The length of the CDR3 is 15 residues. CDR3 in amino acids: CASSDSTSGYNEQFF. The CDR3 DNA is TGTGCCAGCAGTGACTCGACTAGCGGGTACAATGAGCAGTTCTTC.

This clonotype appeared a few times. The chain joins TRBV25-1 to TRBJ2-1; TRBD2 agrees at 11 bases. Trimming cost V 3 bases and J 10 bases; bases outside gene matches: 2. In germline, CDR1 is MGHDK, CDR2 SYGVNS. This CDR3 region has 13 residues. CDR3 region: CASSDSGRGEQFF. The CDR3 nucleotides read TGTGCCAGCAGTGATAGCGGGAGGGGGGAGCAGTTCTTC.

This clonotype has at least ten counts. The CDR3, as DNA: TGCGCCAGCAGTGAGACCGCCGGGAACACCTACAATGAGCAGTTCTTC. Translation gives CASSETAGNTYNEQFF. V gene TRBV5-1 combines with J gene TRBJ2-1; D possibly corresponds to TRBD2 (5 bases). Trimming left V 5 bases short and J 2 bases short, with 17 bases between. CDR1 SGHRS and CDR2 YFSETQ come from the germline V gene. The CDR3 runs 16 residues.

This clonotype was seen a handful of times. The V call is TRBV21-1, the J call TRBJ1-2; TRBD1 reflects the table's D call only, with no check against the DNA. TRBV21-1 is a listed pseudogene. The CDR3 is made up of 16 amino acids. The CDR3 is CASSKEVRGRYYGYTF. The CDR3 coding sequence is TGTGCCAGCAGCAAAGAGGTCAGGGGGCGATACTATGGCTACACCTTC.

This chain joins TRBV9 and TRBJ2-2; TRBD2 might be the D (7 bases). The germline CDR1 and CDR2 sequences are SGDLS and YYNGEE. V was clipped by 6 bases and J by 0 bases, with 15 bases between them. CDR3 size: 16 residues. CDR3 loop: CASTLGGGANTGELFF. The DNA for the CDR3 is TGTGCCAGCACCCTAGGCGGGGGCGCGAACACCGGGGAGCTGTTTTTT.

The chain has TRBV7-3 and TRBJ1-2; 7 nucleotides align to TRBD1. The CDR3 has 17 residues. CDR1 is SGHTA and CDR2 is FQGTGA in the germline V gene. Trimming took 2 bases from V and 4 from J; bases not matched to a gene: 13. CDR3 sequence: CASSLFWTWTGIYGYTF. The DNA for the CDR3 is TGTGCCAGCAGCTTATTTTGGACCTGGACAGGTATCTATGGCTACACCTTC.

The V gene is TRBV12-3 or TRBV12-4, the J gene TRBJ2-7; no clear D. V lost 6 bases and J 7 bases, leaving 16 bases between the germline ends. CDR3 length equals 13 residues. In nucleotides, the CDR3 is TGTGCCAGCAGCCCACAGCCCTCTTGGGAGCAGTACTTC. Residues: CASSPQPSWEQYF.

This chain links TRBV6-5 with TRBJ2-5; 10 bases align to TRBD1. Germline V lookup: CDR1 MNHEY, CDR2 SVGAGI. CDR3 size: 19 residues. Trimming at V came to 2 bases and at J to 2 bases, leaving 14 bases not matched to a gene. The CDR3 bases are TGTGCCAGCAGTTACGAAGCGGTTGGGACAGGGGAATCGCAAGAGACCCAGTACTTC. Its protein product is CASSYEAVGTGESQETQYF.

The gene calls are TRBV3-1 and TRBJ2-7; D tentatively reads TRBD1 or TRBD2 (5 bases each). V was pared by 1 base and J by 3 bases, with 13 bases between. The germline V gene has CDR1 LGHDT and CDR2 YNNKEL (reference sequence). This CDR3 contains 15 residues. The CDR3, as DNA: TGTGCCAGCAGCCAAGTACAAGCAGGGAGCTACGAGCAGTACTTC. It encodes CASSQVQAGSYEQYF.

The chain is built from TRBV5-1 and TRBJ2-5, with a weak D call TRBD2 (6 bases). This CDR3 region has 16 residues. Germline CDR1 is SGHRS and CDR2 is YFSETQ. Trimming took 4 bases from V and 5 from J, leaving 21 bases between them. The CDR3 loop is CASSASWLEGGETQYF. The CDR3 region has the DNA TGCGCCAGCAGCGCCTCTTGGTTGGAGGGTGGCGAGACCCAGTACTTC.

This chain uses TRBV2 with TRBJ1-1; D is ambiguous. The CDR3 sequence is 12 residues long. Trimming removed 6 bases from V and 1 base from J, with 6 bases in between. In germline, CDR1 is SNHLY, CDR2 FYNNEI. The DNA for the CDR3 is TGTGCCAGCAGCACCACGAACACTGAAGCTTTCTTT. Its translation is CASSTTNTEAFF.